This T cell receptor (beta chain) was documented in a study of naive and memory T cell subsets. This clonotype was seen a few times. Its target is unknown. Study-level findings and limits: Over 95% of naive TCR sequences appeared only once, unlike memory subsets.

Trimming at V came to 3 bases and at J to 0 bases, leaving 7 bases not matched to a gene. The germline gives CDR1 LNHDA, CDR2 SQIVND (reference sequence). The CDR3 loop spans 17 amino acids. Two oligonucleotides, mixed equimolar, formed the beta constant-region primer covering TRBC1 and TRBC2. The ligated cDNA underwent four PCR rounds using SP2 and nested alpha and beta constant-region primers. An oligonucleotide with the SP2 primer and a 12-nucleotide UMI was ligated to the cDNA 3' end. TCRdb used MiXCR to reprocess the UMI-ligation and nested PCR reads, holding one entry per CDR3 protein. The sample has about 120,000 distinct CDR3 sequences, around 35% seen once; the top ten hold roughly 0.9%. CD8 T cells were positively selected from what remained after CD4 positive selection.

The chain carries TRBV19 and TRBJ2-2; 7 bases are a match to TRBD1. The receptor was isolated from a human donor in good health. Sequencing used central memory CD4+ T cells from blood. CDR3 sequence reads: CASSIMTGNTNTGELFF. As DNA, the CDR3 is TGTGCCAGTAGTATCATGACAGGGAACACGAACACCGGGGAGCTGTTTTTT.